The clone carrying this T cell receptor (beta chain) was seen a handful of times. This CDR3 is 15 amino acids long. Trimming at V came to 4 bases and at J to 7 bases, leaving 9 bases not matched to a gene. This specimen comes from a study of blood T cells in healthy people across ages. For the second PCR, which ran for roughly 6 to 11 cycles, a sample-barcoded 5' primer and a J-beta primer mix were used. A single record per CDR3 protein comes from TCRdb applying MiXCR to the 5' RACE reads. The table has 1.5 million to 2 million distinct CDR3 sequences, around 42% seen once. The receptor comes from a human donor in good health. The gene calls are TRBV12-3 or TRBV12-4 and TRBJ2-1, with TRBD2 matching over 8 bases. Sequencing was performed on blood. This CDR3 is CASSSRGGQLNEQFF. DNA of the CDR3: TGTGCCAGCAGTTCTCGGGGGGGGCAATTAAATGAGCAGTTCTTC.